The 9 T cell receptor beta chains below come from one sample, sequenced in a study of OX40 agonist ivuxolimab in advanced cancers. Sequenced by immunoSEQ multiplex PCR; TCRdb stores in-frame clones only, minus some. The table shows about 77,000 clones, with about nine tenths occurring only once. The material sequenced was CD4+ or CD8+ T cells sorted from blood, taken in a trial of the OX40 agonist ivuxolimab. The receptors shown here come from an adult with an advanced solid tumor such as melanoma, head and neck, liver or kidney cancer.

V usage is TRBV5-6 and J usage is TRBJ2-5; D gene uncertain. Trimming shortened V by 1 base and J by 6 bases, and 4 bases separated the two germline ends. There are 11 residues in the CDR3. The germline V gene encodes CDR1 SGHDT and CDR2 YYEEEE. CDR3 DNA: TGTGCCAGCAGCTTGTTTCAGACCCAGTACTTC. Its translation is CASSLFQTQYF.

V gene TRBV4-3 combines with J gene TRBJ2-3; 7 bases map to TRBD2. Germline loops: CDR1 LGHNA, CDR2 YSLEER. The CDR3 extends over 15 amino acids. V lost 0 bases to trimming and J lost 6 bases; unmatched junction nucleotides: 6. The CDR3 region has the DNA TGCGCCAGCAGCCAAGACCAGCGGGGCTCCGATACGCAGTATTTT. Translation gives CASSQDQRGSDTQYF.

The gene calls are TRBV6-5 and TRBJ1-2; D unclear. The CDR3 contains 13 residues. Trimming pared 6 bases from V and 6 bases from J, leaving 14 bases between. Germline V lookup: CDR1 MNHEY, CDR2 SVGAGI. The DNA of the CDR3 is TGTGCCAGCAGCCCTAGGTTTAGAGATGGCTACACCTTC. Its protein product is CASSPRFRDGYTF.

The chain employs TRBV4-2 and TRBJ2-3, with D possibly being TRBD2 (7 bases). Trimming left V 0 bases short and J 2 bases short, with 15 bases between. The length of the CDR3 is 17 residues. The germline V gene encodes CDR1 LGHNA and CDR2 YNFKEQ. CDR3 bases: TGTGCCAGCAGCCAAGATGGGGTCGGGGGGCCCACAGATACGCAGTATTTT. It is translated as CASSQDGVGGPTDTQYF.

The rearrangement joins TRBV28 to TRBJ1-4; weak D call: TRBD1 (6 bases). The CDR3 contains 21 residues. Germline V gene lookup returns CDR1 MDHEN and CDR2 SYDVKM. With 7 bases removed from V and 6 bases from J, the gap between germline ends came to 36 bases. CDR3 nucleotide sequence: TGTGCCAGCAACCGACCCCTCACCGGCAGGGGATCACTAGACGGTTATGAAAAACTGTTTTTT. Translating gives CASNRPLTGRGSLDGYEKLFF.

The rearrangement links TRBV11-2 to TRBJ1-1; no definite D call. Germline values: CDR1 SGHAT, CDR2 FQNNGV. The CDR3 totals 18 residues. V gave up 0 bases and J gave up 1 base, with 18 bases separating them. The CDR3 here is CASSLDRDEGWGNTEAFF. CDR3 nucleotides: TGTGCCAGCAGCTTAGACCGGGATGAAGGTTGGGGGAACACTGAAGCTTTCTTT.

The chain couples TRBV4-1 to TRBJ2-3, with D tentatively TRBD1 (5 bases). The CDR3 is made up of 16 amino acids. Trimming left V 1 base short and J 5 bases short, with 16 bases between. The germline gives CDR1 MGHRA, CDR2 YSYEKL. In nucleotides, the CDR3 is TGCGCCAGCAGCCAAGGGGGCAGGACCCATGGAGATACGCAGTATTTT. As protein: CASSQGGRTHGDTQYF.

This chain links TRBV7-2 with TRBJ1-3; D remains ambiguous. The CDR3 contains 14 residues. CDR1 SGHTA and CDR2 FQGNSA come from the germline V gene. V shed 1 base and J shed 2 bases, with 6 bases lying between them. CDR3 DNA: TGTGCCAGCAGCTTAGGTCCCACTGGAAACACCATATATTTT. It specifies CASSLGPTGNTIYF. Complete variable domain (other parts from reference TRBV7-2 and TRBJ1-3): GAGVSQSPSNKVTEKGKDVELRCDPISGHTALYWYRQSLGQGLEFLIYFQGNSAPDKSGLPSDRFSAERTGGSVSTLTIQRTQQEDSAVYLCASSLGPTGNTIYFGEGSWLTVV.

The chain combines TRBV28 with TRBJ2-5; D not certain. The J call may be incorrect, as the DNA end agrees better with TRBJ2-7. The V gene's germline CDR1 is MDHEN and CDR2 SYDVKM. The CDR3 sequence is 12 residues long. The CDR3 DNA sequence: TGTGCCAGCAGTTCGGCGAGGTACGAGCAGTACTTC. As protein: CASSSARYEQYF.